This T cell receptor (beta chain) was identified during a study of metastatic and nonmetastatic thyroid tumors. No treatment of any kind had been given to any patient before thyroid surgery. Germline CDR1 reads SGHRS; CDR2 reads YFSETQ. CDR3 length: 17 residues. V shed 2 bases, J shed 4 bases, and the junction held 6 bases outside the gene matches. TCRdb re-clonotyped the PCR reads through MiXCR. This sample has about 39,000 clones; roughly 15% occur once, and the top ten carry 20% to 25%. The table lists this clone with many counts. What was sequenced was blood. This clonotype was sampled from a female donor with papillary thyroid cancer or a benign thyroid nodule (not recorded which). Some clones in this sample may be carry-over from other donors' samples. This chain joins TRBV5-1 and TRBJ2-1; TRBD2 matches 13 bases. The CDR3 bases are TGCGCCAGCAGCTTTTCCACGACTAGCGGGAGGTACAATGAGCAGTTCTTC. It yields the protein CASSFSTTSGRYNEQFF.